The clone carrying this TCR beta chain was observed a handful of times. Its specificity is unknown. This record belongs to a study of T-cell memory formation after mild COVID-19. Study background: Largely, TCR clusters stayed within a single donor.

J was trimmed by 3 bases and V by 1 base; bases with no gene match: 9. Germline assignment: CDR1 MGHRA and CDR2 YSYEKL. CDR3 length equals 17 residues. TCR alpha and TCR beta cDNA libraries carrying sample barcodes and UMIs came from 5'RACE with constant-segment primers. One entry per CDR3 protein, called by TCRdb with MiXCR from the 5' RACE reads. The sample lists 300,000 to 400,000 distinct CDR3 sequences, approximately 13% occurring once. Study-wide results and limits: Researchers could not confirm that second-wave clones peaking on day 37 targeted SARS-CoV-2. Contracting CD8+ clones were enriched in EMRA, CD4+ mainly in CM and EM.

The V and J genes are TRBV4-1 and TRBJ1-5, with TRBD1 matching 7 bases. The specimen was PBMCs or a T cell subset sorted from them (not recorded which). The source is a man between 18 and 29 years old who had mild COVID-19 (a few samples of this study predate the infection). Cell type and time point are not known. The CDR3 protein is CASSQGTSQGVNQPQHF. The CDR3 DNA sequence: TGCGCCAGCAGCCAAGGGACTTCCCAGGGGGTCAATCAGCCCCAGCATTTT.